This T cell receptor beta chain derives from a study of cytomegalovirus exposure and HLA in healthy donors. The V gene's germline CDR1 is LNHDA and CDR2 SQIVND (reference sequence). This CDR3 region has 15 residues. Trimming removed 2 bases at V and 0 bases at J, with 7 bases between. PCR involved 60 Vbeta and 13 Jbeta primers. Libraries were prepared by immunoSEQ multiplex PCR; TCRdb keeps only in-frame clonotypes and omits some of them. Found here are a few hundred thousand clones, around four fifths of them singletons; the top ten hold roughly a tenth. This chain connects TRBV19 to TRBJ2-2; a weak D match, TRBD1 (5 bases). The material sequenced was PBMCs. The source of this sequence is a woman between 50 and 59 years old in good health and CMV-seropositive. The CDR3 protein is CASSIQGTNTGELFF. In nucleotides, the CDR3 is TGTGCCAGTAGTATACAGGGTACGAACACCGGGGAGCTGTTTTTT.